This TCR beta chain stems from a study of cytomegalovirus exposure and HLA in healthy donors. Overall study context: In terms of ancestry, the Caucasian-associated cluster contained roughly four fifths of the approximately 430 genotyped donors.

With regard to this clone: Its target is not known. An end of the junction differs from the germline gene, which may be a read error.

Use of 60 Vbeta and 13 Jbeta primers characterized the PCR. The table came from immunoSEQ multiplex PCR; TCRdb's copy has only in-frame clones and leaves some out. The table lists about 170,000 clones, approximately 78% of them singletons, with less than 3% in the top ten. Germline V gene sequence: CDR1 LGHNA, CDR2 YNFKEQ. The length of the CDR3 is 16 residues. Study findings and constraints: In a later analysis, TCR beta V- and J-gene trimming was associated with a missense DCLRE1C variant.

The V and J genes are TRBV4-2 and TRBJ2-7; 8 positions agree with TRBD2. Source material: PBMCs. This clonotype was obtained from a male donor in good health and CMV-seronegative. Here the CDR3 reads CASSQDTGTRAYEQYF. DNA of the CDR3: TGTGCCAGCAGTCAAGATACGGGGACTAGGGCCTACGAGCAGTACTTC.